The TCR beta chain described here comes from a study of Graves' ophthalmopathy and Graves' hyperthyroidism. Germline values: CDR1 SGHTA, CDR2 FQGNSA. The CDR3 comprises 17 residues, both ends counted. General study results and limits: Among thyroid clonotypes expanded above 0.001 frequency, most also appeared in blood. The model's prediction of ophthalmopathy progression had roughly 71% sensitivity and 72% to 80% specificity.

Amplification from RNA transcripts yielded the TCR beta CDR3 regions. An initial RT-PCR round employing HTBI primers preceded a second-round multiplex PCR. TCRdb independently ran MiXCR on the multiplex PCR reads; one entry per CDR3 protein. The sample contains around 40,000 distinct CDR3 sequences, roughly half of which appear only once. The sample holds many counts of this clonotype. Antigen specificity is unknown. The DNA is left out, because the CDR3 cannot be placed on it with certainty; the CDR3 is given as TCRdb lists it. Input material: peripheral blood. This chain connects TRBV7-2 to TRBJ2-5; the D segment call TRBD1 is taken from the table without a DNA check. This TCR derives from an adult man with Graves' ophthalmopathy. The CDR3: CASSLRAGPPTQETQYF.